This TCR beta chain was obtained from a study of beta chain features in type 1 diabetes. General study findings and limits: TCRB CDR3s were moderately but significantly shorter in Type 1 diabetes patients in all four CD4+ subsets. VDJ junctions in type 1 diabetes patients carried more deletions and fewer insertions. In these data, an HLA type influence on TCRB rearrangement remained unresolved.

The CDR3 covers 13 residues. V trimming: 3 bases; J trimming: 6 bases; junction bases outside the gene matches: 5. CDR1 LNHNV and CDR2 YYDKDF come from the germline V gene (reference sequence). What was sequenced were expressed TCRB transcripts, since all of the isolated RNA had been reverse transcribed. Libraries were prepared by immunoSEQ multiplex PCR; TCRdb keeps only in-frame clonotypes and omits some of them. In the table there are approximately 250,000 clones, 24% of which are singletons. In this sample, this clone turned up a few times. Its antigen is currently unknown. Sequenced: naive CD4+ T cells from blood. This receptor was obtained from a woman in her thirties with type 1 diabetes. The rearrangement links TRBV15 to TRBJ2-7, with TRBD2 identical over 7 bases. DNA of the CDR3: TGTGCCACCAGCAGGAGCGGGATAGGCGAGCAGTACTTC. Translation: CATSRSGIGEQYF.